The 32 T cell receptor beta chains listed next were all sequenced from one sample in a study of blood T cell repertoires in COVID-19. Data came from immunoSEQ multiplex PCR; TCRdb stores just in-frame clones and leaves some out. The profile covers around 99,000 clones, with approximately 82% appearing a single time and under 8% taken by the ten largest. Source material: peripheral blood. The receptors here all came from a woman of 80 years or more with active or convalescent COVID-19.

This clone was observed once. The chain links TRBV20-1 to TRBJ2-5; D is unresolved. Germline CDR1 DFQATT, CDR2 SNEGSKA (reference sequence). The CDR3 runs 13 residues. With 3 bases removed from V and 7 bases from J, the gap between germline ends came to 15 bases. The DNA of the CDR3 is TGCAGTGCTAGTTCAGCAGCGAAAGCGACCCAGTACTTC. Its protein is CSASSAAKATQYF.

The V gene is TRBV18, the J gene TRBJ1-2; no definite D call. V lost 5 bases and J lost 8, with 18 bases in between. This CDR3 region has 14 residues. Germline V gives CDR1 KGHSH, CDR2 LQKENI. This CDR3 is CASSARTDGRGYTF. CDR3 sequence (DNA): TGTGCCAGCTCAGCGAGGACGGACGGGAGGGGCTACACCTTC.

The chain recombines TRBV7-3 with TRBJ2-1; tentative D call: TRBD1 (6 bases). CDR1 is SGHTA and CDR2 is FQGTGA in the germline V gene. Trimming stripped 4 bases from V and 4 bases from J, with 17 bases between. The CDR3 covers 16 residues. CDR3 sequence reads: CASSYPSGTLYNEQFF. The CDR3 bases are TGTGCCAGCAGCTATCCCTCCGGGACACTATACAATGAGCAGTTCTTC.

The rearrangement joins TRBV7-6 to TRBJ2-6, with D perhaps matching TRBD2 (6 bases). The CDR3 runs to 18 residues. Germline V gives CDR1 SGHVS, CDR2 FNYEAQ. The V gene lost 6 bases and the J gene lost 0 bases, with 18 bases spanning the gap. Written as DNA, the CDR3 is TGTGCCAGCAGTTATACTGGGCGGGGCTTCTCTGGGGCCAACGTCCTGACTTTC. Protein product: CASSYTGRGFSGANVLTF.

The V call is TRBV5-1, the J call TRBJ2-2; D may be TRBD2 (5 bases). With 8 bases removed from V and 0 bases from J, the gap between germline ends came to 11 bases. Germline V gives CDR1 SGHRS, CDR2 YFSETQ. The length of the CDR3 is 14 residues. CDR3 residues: CASSKLANTGELFF. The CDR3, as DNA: TGCGCCAGTTCAAAACTAGCGAACACCGGGGAGCTGTTTTTT. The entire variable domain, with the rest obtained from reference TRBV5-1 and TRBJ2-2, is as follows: KAGVTQTPRYLIKTRGQQVTLSCSPISGHRSVSWYQQTPGQGLQFLFEYFSETQRNKGNFPGRFSGRQFSNSRSEMNVSTLELGDSALYLCASSKLANTGELFFGEGSRLTVL.

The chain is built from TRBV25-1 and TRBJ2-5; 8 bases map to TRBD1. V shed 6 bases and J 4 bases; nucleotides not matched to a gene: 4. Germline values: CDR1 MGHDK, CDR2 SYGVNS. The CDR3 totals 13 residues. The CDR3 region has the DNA TGTGCCAGCAGGTGGACAGGGCCAGAGACCCAGTACTTC. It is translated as CASRWTGPETQYF.

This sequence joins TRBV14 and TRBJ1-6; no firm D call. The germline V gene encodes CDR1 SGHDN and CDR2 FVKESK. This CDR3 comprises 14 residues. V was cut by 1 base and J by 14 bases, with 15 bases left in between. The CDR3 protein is CASSQGPGAGTLHF. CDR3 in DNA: TGTGCCAGCAGCCAAGGTCCAGGTGCGGGGACCCTCCACTTT.

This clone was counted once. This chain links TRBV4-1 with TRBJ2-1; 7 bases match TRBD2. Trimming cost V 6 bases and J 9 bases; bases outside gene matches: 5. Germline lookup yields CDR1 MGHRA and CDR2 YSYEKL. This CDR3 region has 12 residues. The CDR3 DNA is TGCGCCAGCAGACGCAGCGGGGCTGAGCAGTTCTTC. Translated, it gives CASRRSGAEQFF.

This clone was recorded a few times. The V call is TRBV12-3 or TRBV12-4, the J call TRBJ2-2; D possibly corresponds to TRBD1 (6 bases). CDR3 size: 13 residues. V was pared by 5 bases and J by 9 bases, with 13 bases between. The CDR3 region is CASSTPGARELFF. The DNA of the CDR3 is TGTGCCAGCAGTACCCCAGGGGCACGGGAGCTGTTTTTT.

CDR3 sequence reads: CASSEARMGSSGNTIYF. CDR3 DNA sequence: TGTGCCAGCAGTGAAGCGAGAATGGGGAGCTCTGGAAACACCATATATTTT. The genes are TRBV6-1 and TRBJ1-3; D is uncertain. Germline CDR1 reads MNHNS; CDR2 reads SASEGT. The V and J ends lost 0 bases and 0 bases respectively, with 12 bases between them. CDR3 size: 17 residues.

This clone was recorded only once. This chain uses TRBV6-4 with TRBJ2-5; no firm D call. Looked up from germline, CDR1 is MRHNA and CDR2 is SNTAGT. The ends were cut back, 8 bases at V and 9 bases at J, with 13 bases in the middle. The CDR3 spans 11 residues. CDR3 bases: TGTGCCAGCGCAATGGCTCGGGCCCAGTACTTC. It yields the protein CASAMARAQYF.

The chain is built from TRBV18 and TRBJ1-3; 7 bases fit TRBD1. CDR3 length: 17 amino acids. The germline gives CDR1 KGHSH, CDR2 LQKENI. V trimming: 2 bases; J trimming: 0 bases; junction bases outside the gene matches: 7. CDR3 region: CASSPSDRAISGNTIYF. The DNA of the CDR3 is TGTGCCAGCTCACCAAGTGACAGGGCGATCTCTGGAAACACCATATATTTT.

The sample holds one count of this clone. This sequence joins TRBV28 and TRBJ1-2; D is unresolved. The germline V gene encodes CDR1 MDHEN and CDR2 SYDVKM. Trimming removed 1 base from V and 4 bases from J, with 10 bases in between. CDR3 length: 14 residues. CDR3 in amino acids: CASSLSQSSYGYTF. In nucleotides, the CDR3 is TGTGCCAGCAGTTTATCTCAATCCAGCTATGGCTACACCTTC.

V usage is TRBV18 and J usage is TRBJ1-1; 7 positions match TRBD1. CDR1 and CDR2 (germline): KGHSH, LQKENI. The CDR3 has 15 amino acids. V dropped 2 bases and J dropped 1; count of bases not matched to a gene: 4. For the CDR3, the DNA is TGTGCCAGCTCACCAGTCCAGGGGGGGAACACTGAAGCTTTCTTT. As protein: CASSPVQGGNTEAFF.

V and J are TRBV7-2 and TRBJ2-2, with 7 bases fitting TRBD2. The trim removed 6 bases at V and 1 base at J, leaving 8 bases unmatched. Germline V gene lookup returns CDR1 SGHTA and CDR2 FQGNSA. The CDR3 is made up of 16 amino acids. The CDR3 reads CASSFGGGRNTGELFF. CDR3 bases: TGTGCCAGCAGTTTTGGGGGGGGACGGAACACCGGGGAGCTGTTTTTT.

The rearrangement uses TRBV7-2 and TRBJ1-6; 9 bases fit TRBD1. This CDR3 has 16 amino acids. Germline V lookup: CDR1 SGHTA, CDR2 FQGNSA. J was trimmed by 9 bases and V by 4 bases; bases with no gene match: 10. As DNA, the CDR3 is TGTGCCAGCAGCTGGACAGGGGAAGTTAAAAGTTCACCCCTCCACTTT. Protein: CASSWTGEVKSSPLHF. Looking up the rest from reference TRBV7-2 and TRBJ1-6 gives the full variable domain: GAGVSQSPSNKVTEKGKDVELRCDPISGHTALYWYRQSLGQGLEFLIYFQGNSAPDKSGLPSDRFSAERTGGSVSTLTIQRTQQEDSAVYLCASSWTGEVKSSPLHFGNGTRLTVT.

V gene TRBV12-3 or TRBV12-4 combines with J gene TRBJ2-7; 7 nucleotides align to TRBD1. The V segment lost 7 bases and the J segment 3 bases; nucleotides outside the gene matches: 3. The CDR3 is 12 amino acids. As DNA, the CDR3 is TGTGCCAGCACCAACAGGGGCTACGAGCAGTACTTC. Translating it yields CASTNRGYEQYF.

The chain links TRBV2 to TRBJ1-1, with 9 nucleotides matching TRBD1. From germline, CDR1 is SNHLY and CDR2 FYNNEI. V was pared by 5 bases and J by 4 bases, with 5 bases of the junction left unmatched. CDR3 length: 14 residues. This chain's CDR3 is CASSYRGRVTEAFF. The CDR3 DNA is TGTGCCAGCAGTTACAGGGGGCGGGTCACTGAAGCTTTCTTT.

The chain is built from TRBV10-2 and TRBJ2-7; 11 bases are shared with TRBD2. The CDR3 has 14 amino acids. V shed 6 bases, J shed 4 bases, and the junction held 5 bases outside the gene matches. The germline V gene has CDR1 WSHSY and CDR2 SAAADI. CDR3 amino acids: CASSPGLADYEQYF. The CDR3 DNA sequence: TGCGCCAGCAGCCCGGGACTAGCGGATTACGAGCAGTACTTC.

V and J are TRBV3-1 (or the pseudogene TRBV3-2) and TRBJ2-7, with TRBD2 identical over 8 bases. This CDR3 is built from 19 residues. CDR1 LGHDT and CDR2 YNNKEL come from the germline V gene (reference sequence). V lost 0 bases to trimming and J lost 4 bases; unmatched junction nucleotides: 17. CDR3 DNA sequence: TGTGCCAGCAGCCAAGAACGGGGGGGACTACCACGATCTAGGTACGAGCAGTACTTC. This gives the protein CASSQERGGLPRSRYEQYF.

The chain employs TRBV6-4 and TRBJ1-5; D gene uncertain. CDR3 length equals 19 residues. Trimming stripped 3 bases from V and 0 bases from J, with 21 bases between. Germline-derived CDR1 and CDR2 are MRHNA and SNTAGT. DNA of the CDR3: TGTGCCAGCAGTGAGCCCCAGTTTGTAGAGGAAAATAGCAATCAGCCCCAGCATTTT. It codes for CASSEPQFVEENSNQPQHF.

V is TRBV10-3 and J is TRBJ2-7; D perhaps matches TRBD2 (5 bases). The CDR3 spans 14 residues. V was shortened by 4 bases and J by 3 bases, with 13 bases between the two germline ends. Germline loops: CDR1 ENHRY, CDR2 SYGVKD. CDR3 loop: CAISVGQDFYEQYF. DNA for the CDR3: TGTGCCATCAGTGTAGGGCAGGACTTCTACGAGCAGTACTTC.

The CDR3 is CASSLLAGGLGYTF. CDR3 nucleotide sequence: TGTGCCAGCAGTTTACTGGCAGGAGGATTGGGCTACACCTTC. The gene calls are TRBV28 and TRBJ1-2; D gene ambiguous. Germline CDR1 reads MDHEN; CDR2 reads SYDVKM. This CDR3 has 14 residues. V lost 2 bases and J lost 8, with 15 bases in between.

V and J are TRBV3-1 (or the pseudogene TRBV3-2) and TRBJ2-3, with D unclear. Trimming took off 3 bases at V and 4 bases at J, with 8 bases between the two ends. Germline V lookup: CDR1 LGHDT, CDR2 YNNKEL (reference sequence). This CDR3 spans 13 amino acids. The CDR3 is CASSQRGPDTQYF. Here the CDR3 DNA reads TGTGCCAGCAGCCAGCGCGGTCCAGATACGCAGTATTTT.

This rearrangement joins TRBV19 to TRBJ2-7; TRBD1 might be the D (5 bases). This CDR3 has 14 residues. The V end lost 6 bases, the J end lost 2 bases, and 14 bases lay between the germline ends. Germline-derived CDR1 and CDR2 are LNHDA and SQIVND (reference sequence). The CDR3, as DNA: TGTGCCAGTAGCCCTCGAAGGGGAACCTACGAGCAGTACTTC. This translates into CASSPRRGTYEQYF.

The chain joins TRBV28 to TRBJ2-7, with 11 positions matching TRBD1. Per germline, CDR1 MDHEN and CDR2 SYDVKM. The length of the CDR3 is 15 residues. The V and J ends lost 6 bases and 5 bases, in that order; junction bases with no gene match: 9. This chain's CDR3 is CASRLGTGGYHEQYF. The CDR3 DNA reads TGTGCCAGCAGACTAGGGACAGGGGGGTATCACGAGCAGTACTTC.

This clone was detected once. Here the CDR3 reads CASPTSGGYNEQFF. Here the CDR3 DNA reads TGTGCCAGTCCGACTAGCGGGGGATACAATGAGCAGTTCTTC. The chain couples TRBV2 to TRBJ2-1, with 12 bases identical to TRBD2. This CDR3 comprises 14 residues. With 9 bases clipped from V and 4 bases from J, the junction kept 4 bases outside the gene matches. The germline gives CDR1 SNHLY, CDR2 FYNNEI.

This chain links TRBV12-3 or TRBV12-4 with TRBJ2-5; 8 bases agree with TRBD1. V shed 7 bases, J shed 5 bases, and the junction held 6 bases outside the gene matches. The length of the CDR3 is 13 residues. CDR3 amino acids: CASTPGGAETQYF. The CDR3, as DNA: TGTGCCAGCACCCCAGGGGGCGCCGAGACCCAGTACTTC.

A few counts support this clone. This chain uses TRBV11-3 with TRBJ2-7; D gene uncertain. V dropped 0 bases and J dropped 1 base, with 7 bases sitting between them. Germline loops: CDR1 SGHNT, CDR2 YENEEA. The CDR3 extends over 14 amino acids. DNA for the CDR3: TGTGCCAGCAGCTTAGATCACAATTCCTACGAGCAGTACTTC. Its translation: CASSLDHNSYEQYF.

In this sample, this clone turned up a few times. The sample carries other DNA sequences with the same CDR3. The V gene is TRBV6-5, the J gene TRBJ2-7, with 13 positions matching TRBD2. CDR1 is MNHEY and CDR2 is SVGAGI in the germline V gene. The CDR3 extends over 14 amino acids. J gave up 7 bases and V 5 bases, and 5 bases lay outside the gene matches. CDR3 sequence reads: CASSTSGRAREQYF. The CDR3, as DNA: TGTGCCAGCAGTACTAGCGGGAGGGCAAGGGAGCAGTACTTC.

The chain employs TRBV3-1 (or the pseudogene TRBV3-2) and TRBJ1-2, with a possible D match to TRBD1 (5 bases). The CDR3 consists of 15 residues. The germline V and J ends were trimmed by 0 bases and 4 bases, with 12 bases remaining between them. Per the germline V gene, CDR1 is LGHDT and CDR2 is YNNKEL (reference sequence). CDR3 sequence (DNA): TGTGCCAGCAGCCAAGATTGGCAGGGCAGCTATGGCTACACCTTC. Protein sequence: CASSQDWQGSYGYTF.

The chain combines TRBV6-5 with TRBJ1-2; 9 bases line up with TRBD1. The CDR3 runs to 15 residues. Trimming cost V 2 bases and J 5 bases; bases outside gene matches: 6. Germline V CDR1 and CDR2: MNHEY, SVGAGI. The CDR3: CASSYGGQGTYGYTF. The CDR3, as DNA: TGTGCCAGCAGTTACGGGGGACAGGGAACGTATGGCTACACCTTC.